This T cell receptor (beta chain) was sequenced in a study of shared T cell receptors in the human thymus. Libraries were prepared by immunoSEQ multiplex PCR; TCRdb keeps only in-frame clonotypes and omits some of them. The sample carries under 850,000 clones, around 89% recorded once. This CDR3 is built from 18 residues. Trimming at V came to 2 bases and at J to 3 bases, leaving 10 bases not matched to a gene. CDR1 is KGHSH and CDR2 is LQKENI in the germline V gene. These data are also associated with another study on human thymus T cells. According to that study: Corrective surgery for congenital heart defects was being performed on the healthy Finnish infants who were the donors. Resections obtained during corrective heart surgery supplied the thymus tissue. Seemingly biased V and J gene usage marked thymic and blood repertoires. Related studies noted strongly shared thymic repertoires across unrelated people.

This clonotype originated in a boy in the first two years of life with a congenital heart defect. Sequences were obtained from thymocytes. V gene TRBV18 combines with J gene TRBJ1-1; 12 bases are shared with TRBD1. The CDR3 coding sequence is TGTGCCAGCTCACCAACCCGGGACAGGGGGCGGGGGGACACTGAAGCTTTCTTT. Its protein is CASSPTRDRGRGDTEAFF.